A single sample is the source of the 9 T cell receptor beta chains below, sequenced in a study of blood T cell repertoires in COVID-19. Sequencing used immunoSEQ multiplex PCR; TCRdb keeps in-frame clones, though not all of them. This table has under 200,000 clones, about 88% appearing once. Sequenced input: peripheral blood. The receptor set was obtained from a man in his sixties with acute or convalescent COVID-19.

V gene TRBV9 combines with J gene TRBJ2-2; 9 bases map to TRBD1. This CDR3 has 15 residues. In germline, CDR1 is SGDLS, CDR2 YYNGEE. V was clipped by 4 bases and J by 4 bases; unmatched bases: 5. The CDR3 reads CASSQGTGLTGELFF. The DNA for the CDR3 is TGTGCCAGCAGCCAGGGGACAGGGCTCACCGGGGAGCTGTTTTTT. The entire variable domain, with the rest obtained from reference TRBV9 and TRBJ2-2, is as follows: DSGVTQTPKHLITATGQRVTLRCSPRSGDLSVYWYQQSLDQGLQFLIQYYNGEERAKGNILERFSAQQFPDLHSELNLSSLELGDSALYFCASSQGTGLTGELFFGEGSRLTVL.

This chain joins TRBV4-1 and TRBJ2-3, with D perhaps matching TRBD2 (5 bases). The CDR3 sequence is 15 residues long. From germline, CDR1 is MGHRA and CDR2 YSYEKL. V was shortened by 3 bases and J by 0 bases, with 10 bases between the two germline ends. The CDR3 DNA is TGCGCCAGCAGCCAGCGGCGGGTCAGCACAGATACGCAGTATTTT. It specifies CASSQRRVSTDTQYF.

The chain couples TRBV6-1 to TRBJ2-3, with 11 nucleotides matching TRBD2. The CDR3 is made up of 16 amino acids. V shed 3 bases and J 1 base; nucleotides not matched to a gene: 3. The V gene's germline CDR1 is MNHNS and CDR2 SASEGT. The CDR3 protein is CASSEVLAGGTDTQYF. The CDR3 DNA follows: TGTGCCAGCAGTGAGGTACTAGCGGGGGGCACAGATACGCAGTATTTT.

The rearrangement uses TRBV11-3 and TRBJ2-1; D may be TRBD2 (5 bases). Trimming cost V 5 bases and J 15 bases, with 26 bases left between them. From germline, CDR1 is SGHNT and CDR2 YENEEA. The CDR3 runs 15 residues. This CDR3 is CASSLFSGDLLEVFF. The DNA of the CDR3 is TGTGCCAGCAGCCTCTTCAGCGGAGATCTTCTCGAGGTGTTCTTC.

The V call is TRBV15, the J call TRBJ2-6; D is unclear. The CDR3 extends over 15 amino acids. V dropped 0 bases and J dropped 2 bases, with 5 bases sitting between them. Germline V gene data show CDR1 as LNHNV and CDR2 as YYDKDF (reference sequence). As DNA, the CDR3 is TGTGCCACCAGCAGAGATTCAGCTGGGGCCAACGTCCTGACTTTC. Its translation: CATSRDSAGANVLTF.

This clone was seen once. The chain joins TRBV7-9 to TRBJ2-2; TRBD1 aligns across 10 bases. The CDR3 is 15 amino acids. CDR1 is SEHNR, CDR2 FQNEAQ, per germline (reference sequence). J lost 6 bases, V lost 4 bases, and 5 bases had no gene match. DNA for the CDR3: TGTGCCAGCAGCTCAGGACAGGGGGTTGCCGGGGAGCTGTTTTTT. Protein: CASSSGQGVAGELFF.

This clone was detected only a few times. The rearrangement uses TRBV7-2 and TRBJ1-5; maybe TRBD1 (5 bases). This CDR3 has 16 amino acids. Between the trimmed V and J ends, which lost 2 bases and 0 bases, there was a span of 11 bases. Germline V gene data show CDR1 as SGHTA and CDR2 as FQGNSA. DNA of the CDR3: TGTGCCAGCAGCTTATTTTTCAGGGCTAGCAATCAGCCCCAGCATTTT. It specifies CASSLFFRASNQPQHF.

V and J are TRBV2 and TRBJ2-4, with TRBD1 matching over 9 bases. The CDR3 is 17 residues long. V trimming: 1 base; J trimming: 5 bases; junction bases outside the gene matches: 9. Germline assignment: CDR1 SNHLY and CDR2 FYNNEI. The CDR3 nucleotides are TGTGCCAGCAGTGAAGACCTCACCGGGACAGGGCAAAACATTCAGTACTTC. Protein sequence: CASSEDLTGTGQNIQYF. Looking up the rest from reference TRBV2 and TRBJ2-4 gives the full variable domain: EPEVTQTPSHQVTQMGQEVILRCVPISNHLYFYWYRQILGQKVEFLVSFYNNEISEKSEIFDDQFSVERPDGSNFTLKIRSTKLEDSAMYFCASSEDLTGTGQNIQYFGAGTRLSVL.

The V and J genes are TRBV7-9 and TRBJ2-5, with TRBD1 matching 7 bases. This CDR3 comprises 15 residues. Losses at the gene ends were 5 bases for V and 7 bases for J; bases not matched to a gene: 13. Germline lookup yields CDR1 SEHNR and CDR2 FQNEAQ (reference sequence). The CDR3 spells CASSPIRQGVWTQYF. CDR3 DNA sequence: TGTGCCAGCAGCCCTATTCGGCAGGGGGTATGGACCCAGTACTTC. Full variable domain (remainder filled in from reference TRBV7-9 and TRBJ2-5): DTGVSQNPRHKITKRGQNVTFRCDPISEHNRLYWYRQTLGQGPEFLTYFQNEAQLEKSRLLSDRFSAERPKGSFSTLEIQRTEQGDSAMYLCASSPIRQGVWTQYFGPGTRLLVL.